Shown below are 14 T cell receptor beta chains from a single sample sequenced in a study of OX40 agonist ivuxolimab in advanced cancers. Repertoires were generated with immunoSEQ multiplex PCR, while TCRdb's copy carries only in-frame clones and drops some. Of tens of thousands of clones detected, 87% appear once; the ten largest clones hold 16%. Sequenced here: CD4+ or CD8+ T cells sorted from blood, sampled in a trial of the OX40 agonist ivuxolimab. The receptor source for this set is an adult with an advanced solid tumor such as melanoma, head and neck, liver or kidney cancer.

The rearrangement links TRBV6-5 to TRBJ2-3, with D perhaps matching TRBD2 (5 bases). Trimming shortened V by 2 bases and J by 4 bases, and 7 bases separated the two germline ends. The CDR3 has 13 residues. Per germline, CDR1 MNHEY and CDR2 SVGAGI. DNA of the CDR3: TGTGCCAGCAGTTACGCTAGCTCAGATACGCAGTATTTT. It codes for CASSYASSDTQYF.

The V call is TRBV15, the J call TRBJ1-5, with D uncertain. The germline V gene has CDR1 LNHNV and CDR2 YYDKDF (reference sequence). The length of the CDR3 is 15 residues. The V gene lost 0 bases and the J gene lost 6 bases, with 12 bases spanning the gap. DNA for the CDR3: TGTGCCACCAGCAGAGAAGGGTGGGGAAGTCAGCCCCAGCATTTT. This sequence encodes CATSREGWGSQPQHF.

This clone was found once. This chain links TRBV14 with TRBJ1-1, with D possibly TRBD1 on 6 matching bases. The V gene's germline CDR1 is SGHDN and CDR2 FVKESK. This CDR3 is 15 amino acids long. V lost 4 bases and J lost 3, with 15 bases in between. The CDR3 DNA reads TGTGCCAGCAGCCTGCGGGGGGGCGGGTACACTGAAGCTTTCTTT. Translating it yields CASSLRGGGYTEAFF.

The rearrangement joins TRBV7-6 to TRBJ2-3, with 8 positions matching TRBD2. The ends lost 4 bases at V and 2 bases at J; junction bases unmatched: 2. The germline V gene encodes CDR1 SGHVS and CDR2 FNYEAQ. The CDR3 totals 14 residues. The CDR3: CASSSSGYTDTQYF. In DNA, the CDR3 is TGTGCCAGCAGCTCTAGCGGGTACACAGATACGCAGTATTTT. The variable domain in full, with the rest retrieved from reference TRBV7-6 and TRBJ2-3, is GAGVSQSPRYKVTKRGQDVALRCDPISGHVSLYWYRQALGQGPEFLTYFNYEAQQDKSGLPNDRFSAERPEGSISTLTIQRTEQRDSAMYRCASSSSGYTDTQYFGPGTRLTVL.

A few counts support this clone. This chain links TRBV5-1 with TRBJ2-7; tentative D call: TRBD1 (6 bases). Per germline, CDR1 SGHRS and CDR2 YFSETQ. The CDR3 is made up of 14 amino acids. The V end was cut by 4 bases, the J end by 3 bases, with 14 bases between. In nucleotides, the CDR3 is TGCGCCAGCAGCGCCCGTGACAGGAGCTACGAGCAGTACTTC. This encodes CASSARDRSYEQYF.

V usage is TRBV28 and J usage is TRBJ2-1; TRBD2 might be the D (6 bases). Germline V gives CDR1 MDHEN, CDR2 SYDVKM. The CDR3 is 14 amino acids. With 5 bases removed from V and 7 bases from J, the gap between germline ends came to 15 bases. The CDR3 coding sequence is TGTGCCAGCAGTCGCACTCGACTAGTTAATGAGCAGTTCTTC. Its translation: CASSRTRLVNEQFF.

This clone was observed a handful of times. The V gene is TRBV2, the J gene TRBJ2-7, with TRBD2 identical over 10 bases. Per germline, CDR1 SNHLY and CDR2 FYNNEI. The CDR3 is 14 residues long. The V segment lost 5 bases and the J segment 5 bases; nucleotides outside the gene matches: 6. Here the CDR3 reads CASSTSGTFHEQYF. CDR3 sequence (DNA): TGTGCCAGCAGTACTAGCGGGACTTTCCACGAGCAGTACTTC.

The chain combines TRBV12-5 with TRBJ2-3, with D unclear. The CDR3 length is 13 residues. The V gene lost 6 bases and the J gene lost 0 bases, with 7 bases spanning the gap. The V gene's germline CDR1 is LGHNT and CDR2 FRNRAP. Written as DNA, the CDR3 is TGTGCTAGTGGCCATGGTAGCACAGATACGCAGTATTTT. It translates to CASGHGSTDTQYF.

J is TRBJ2-1 and V is TRBV2, with D maybe TRBD1 (6 bases). Germline CDR1 SNHLY, CDR2 FYNNEI. The CDR3 loop spans 13 amino acids. Trimming shortened V by 6 bases and J by 9 bases, and 15 bases separated the two germline ends. The CDR3 sequence is CASSSGQFSEQFF. The CDR3 DNA reads as TGTGCCAGCAGCTCAGGACAGTTCTCTGAGCAGTTCTTC. Drawing the rest from reference TRBV2 and TRBJ2-1, the complete variable domain is EPEVTQTPSHQVTQMGQEVILRCVPISNHLYFYWYRQILGQKVEFLVSFYNNEISEKSEIFDDQFSVERPDGSNFTLKIRSTKLEDSAMYFCASSSGQFSEQFFGPGTRLTVL.

The rearrangement uses TRBV29-1 and TRBJ2-7; D ambiguous. Per germline, CDR1 SQVTM and CDR2 ANQGSEA. CDR3 size: 11 residues. The V end lost 0 bases, the J end lost 4 bases, and 4 bases lay between the germline ends. The CDR3 DNA reads as TGCAGCGTTGAAGATCCGTACGAGCAGTACTTC. This encodes CSVEDPYEQYF.

The chain has TRBV18 and TRBJ1-2; tentative D call: TRBD1 (5 bases). Deletions cut 2 bases from V and 4 bases from J, with 11 bases between. This CDR3 has 14 residues. Germline loops: CDR1 KGHSH, CDR2 LQKENI. The CDR3 region has the DNA TGTGCCAGCTCACCAGGAGGGGCTGGCTATGGCTACACCTTC. Protein product: CASSPGGAGYGYTF.

The chain is built from TRBV7-1 and TRBJ2-1; 14 bases are shared with TRBD2. TRBV7-1 is an ORF, and what it does is uncertain. This CDR3 region has 14 residues. J lost 12 bases, V lost 5 bases, and 6 bases had no gene match. The CDR3 region is CASSNGLAGGRQFF. In DNA form, the CDR3 reads TGTGCCAGCAGCAATGGACTAGCGGGAGGAAGGCAGTTCTTC.

Only a few counts were recorded for this clone. The chain recombines TRBV18 with TRBJ1-1, with no clear D. Germline V lookup: CDR1 KGHSH, CDR2 LQKENI. This CDR3 is built from 13 residues. V gave up 5 bases and J gave up 3 bases, with 10 bases separating them. The CDR3 sequence is CASSLIRDTEAFF. The CDR3 nucleotides are TGTGCCAGCTCATTAATTCGGGACACTGAAGCTTTCTTT.

V gene TRBV5-5 combines with J gene TRBJ2-1, with TRBD2 matching 11 bases. The J segment lost 6 bases and the V segment lost 0 bases, leaving 2 bases of the junction unmatched. The CDR3 runs to 15 residues. Germline-derived CDR1 and CDR2 are SGHKS and YYEKEE (reference sequence). CDR3 bases: TGTGCCAGCAGCTTGGGAGGACTAGCGGGCAATGAGCAGTTCTTC. This translates into CASSLGGLAGNEQFF.